These 5 T cell receptor beta chains share one sample of origin, sequenced in a study of T cells in Graves' hyperthyroidism and ophthalmopathy. RNA transcripts were the template for amplifying TCR beta CDR3 regions. A first-round RT-PCR of the TCR CDR3 used the HTBI primer set. TCRdb reanalysed the multiplex PCR reads using MiXCR and keeps one entry per CDR3 protein. Of hundreds of thousands of distinct CDR3 sequences in the sample, 11% to 15% were seen once. The sequencing sample was made of blood. Receptors originate from a woman in her twenties or thirties with Graves' hyperthyroidism that later progressed to Graves' ophthalmopathy.

This clonotype was observed at least ten times. V is TRBV20-1 and J is TRBJ2-5, with D unresolved. In germline, CDR1 is DFQATT, CDR2 SNEGSKA (reference sequence). The CDR3 covers 11 residues. With 5 bases removed from V and 7 bases from J, the gap between germline ends came to 11 bases. This chain's CDR3 is CSALPAGTQYF. The DNA for the CDR3 is TGCAGTGCTTTACCCGCTGGGACCCAGTACTTC.

In its sample, this clonotype was seen many times. V is TRBV7-9 and J is TRBJ2-7; 11 bases agree with TRBD2. CDR1 and CDR2 from the germline V gene are SEHNR and FQNEAQ (reference sequence). The CDR3 loop spans 15 amino acids. Trimming removed 5 bases from V and 3 bases from J; junction bases left unmatched: 6. The CDR3, as DNA: TGTGCCAGCAGCCCTGGGACTAGCGGCCTCTACGAGCAGTACTTC. Amino acids: CASSPGTSGLYEQYF.

This clonotype was counted ten times or more. The chain carries TRBV10-3 and TRBJ2-7; D is possibly TRBD1 (5 bases). Looked up from germline, CDR1 is ENHRY and CDR2 is SYGVKD. Between the trimmed V and J ends, which lost 4 bases and 0 bases, there was a span of 7 bases. This CDR3 spans 13 amino acids. CDR3 nucleotide sequence: TGTGCCATCAGTGGAGACAGCTCCTACGAGCAGTACTTC. Its protein is CAISGDSSYEQYF.

This clonotype occurred many times. V and J are TRBV6-4 and TRBJ2-2; D not certain. Germline V lookup: CDR1 MRHNA, CDR2 SNTAGT. The CDR3 contains 14 residues. V shed 6 bases and J shed 4 bases, with 12 bases lying between them. The chain's CDR3 is CASSNSAITGELFF. Written as DNA, the CDR3 is TGTGCCAGCAGCAATTCAGCCATCACCGGGGAGCTGTTTTTT.

The table lists this clonotype with many counts. This chain joins TRBV24-1 and TRBJ1-2; a weak D match, TRBD1 (6 bases). The V and J ends lost 4 bases and 1 base respectively, with 12 bases between them. This CDR3 contains 15 residues. CDR1 KGHDR and CDR2 SFDVKD come from the germline V gene. The CDR3: CATSDSTGDNYGYTF. The CDR3 DNA follows: TGTGCCACCAGTGACTCGACAGGTGATAACTATGGCTACACCTTC.